This TCR beta chain was observed in a study of tumor-infiltrating lymphocytes in primary liver carcinoma (dated by TCRdb to about 2017). Turning to the overall study: Of the five patients, three men and two women aged 30 to 69 years, four had hepatocellular carcinoma and one had combined HCC and intrahepatic cholangiocarcinoma. Each sample produced roughly 3.65 to 7.5 million productive TCRbeta reads, and read depth showed no significant difference between tissue types. Across five regions of each liver tumor, along with adjacent normal tissue and blood, the study brought together TCRbeta repertoire sequencing, expression microarrays and whole-exome sequencing. A total of roughly 35 specimens from 5 patients, comprising some 25 tumor regions, 5 adjacent noncancerous liver tissues and 5 peripheral blood samples, were covered by TCRbeta repertoire sequencing. Reproducibility between technical replicate repertoires was high, with correlation coefficients above 0.95 and mean shared-clone rates approximately 0.9. The tumors of the five patients were staged as T1-T3 N0M0, with maximum diameters ranging from roughly 4 to 10 cm.

Without any cell sorting, total RNA and DNA were extracted together from around 20-30 mg of bulk tissue using the AllPrep DNA/RNA mini kit. Between November 2015 and early 2016, about 5 patients in China with histopathologically diagnosed primary liver carcinoma had surgical resection. Patients had chronic HBV infection and were treatment-naive at sampling. Fresh tumor and adjacent tissue pieces were bisected; one half was stored in RNAlater at -80°C, the other sent for histology. The length of the CDR3 is 14 amino acids, counting both ends. The DNA shown is the 42-base CDR3, in frame from base 1. Trimming removed 9 bases from V and 6 bases from J, leaving 18 bases between the germline ends. As encoded in the germline V gene (reference sequence), CDR1 is MNHNY while CDR2 is SVGAGI. As for this clonotype: Its recognized antigen is unknown. This CDR3 fails to terminate in the conserved phenylalanine or tryptophan, so it likely reflects a read error.

The full study reports these points: A significantly larger repertoire fraction was made up by the top 250 clones in tumors than in blood (p = 0.039). Only the TCR beta chain was sequenced, which likely underestimates true repertoire diversity because unpaired alpha chains were not captured. The study included only five patients, and the authors note findings should be validated in a larger study. Repertoire overlap was found to be higher between tumor regions (mean approximately 35%) than between tumor-adjacent (about 17%) or tumor-blood (approximately 15%) pairs, consistent with antigen-driven expansion. Because the samples were bulk and unsorted, CD4+ and CD8+ T cell repertoires could not be compared.

Starting from approximately 460 ng total RNA, TCRbeta-specific cDNA was produced by reverse transcription with a constant-region primer and ProtoScript II reverse transcriptase. Construction of the TCRbeta libraries relied on three nested rounds of multiplex PCR, following a slightly modified ARM-PCR procedure. Each of the first two PCR rounds ran for nine to eleven cycles and used multiplex TRBV1-TRBV30 forward primers together with a Cbeta reverse primer. Sample barcodes and Illumina adapters were added in a final 25-cycle PCR with Deep VentR polymerase. Before sequencing, amplicons between 200 and 500 bp were purified from gel using a QIAquick gel extraction kit. TCRbeta amplicons were sequenced on an Illumina HiSeq 2500 with 250-bp paired-end reads. Processing in the source paper ran as follows. Reads were quality-trimmed with Trimmomatic v0.33, and paired reads were merged with FLASH v1.2.11 to recover full CDR3 sequences. V, D and J germline segments were assigned to the rearranged TCRbeta sequences using MiGEC v1.2.1b. Clonotype statistics and Shannon-Wiener diversity indices were computed with VDJtools v1.0.0. To cut down on sampling bias, every analysis after diversity analysis relied on just the 250 most abundant clonotypes from each sample. TCRdb handled the public reads itself, with Q25 trimming in fastp and clone calling in MiXCR, and kept productive beta chains. For every CDR3 protein sequence, its rows merge into one entry that carries the most common genes and DNA. TCRdb's processing, not the study's, gives the V and J calls here. The sample table contains over 100,000 distinct CDR3 sequences; only one count was recorded for around 70% of them. Jointly, the top ten make up 8.1% of the sample.

The rearranged chain carries TRBV6-6 and TRBJ1-5; no confident D gene assignment can be made. What was sequenced was tumor-adjacent normal liver tissue. This receptor was taken from a woman aged 60-75 years with primary liver carcinoma and hepatitis B virus infection. Read as DNA, the sequence is TGTGCCAGTACCCGGACGGGCAAGGGTCAGCCCCAGCATTCA. Its protein reads: CASTRTGKGQPQHS.